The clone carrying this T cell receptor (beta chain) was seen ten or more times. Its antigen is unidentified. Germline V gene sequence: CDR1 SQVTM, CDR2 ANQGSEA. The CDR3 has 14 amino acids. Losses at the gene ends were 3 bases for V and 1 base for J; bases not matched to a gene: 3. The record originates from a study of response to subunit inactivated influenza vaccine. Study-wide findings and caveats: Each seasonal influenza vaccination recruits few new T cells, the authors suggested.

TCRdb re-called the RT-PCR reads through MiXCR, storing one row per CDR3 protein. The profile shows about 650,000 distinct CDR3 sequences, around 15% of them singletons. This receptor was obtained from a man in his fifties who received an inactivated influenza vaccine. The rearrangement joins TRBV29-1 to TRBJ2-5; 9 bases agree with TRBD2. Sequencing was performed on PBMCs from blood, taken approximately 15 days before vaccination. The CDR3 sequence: CSVERGGGQETQYF. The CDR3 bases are TGCAGCGTTGAGCGCGGGGGGGGCCAAGAGACCCAGTACTTC.